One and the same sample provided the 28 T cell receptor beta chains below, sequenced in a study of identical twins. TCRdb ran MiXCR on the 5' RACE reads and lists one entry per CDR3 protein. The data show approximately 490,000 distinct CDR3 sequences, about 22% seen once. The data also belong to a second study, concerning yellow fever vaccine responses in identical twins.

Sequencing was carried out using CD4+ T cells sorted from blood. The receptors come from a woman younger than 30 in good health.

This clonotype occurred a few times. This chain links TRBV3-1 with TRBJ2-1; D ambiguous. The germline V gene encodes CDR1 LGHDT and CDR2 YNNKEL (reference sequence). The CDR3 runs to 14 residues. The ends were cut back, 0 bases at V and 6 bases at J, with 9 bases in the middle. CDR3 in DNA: TGTGCCAGCAGCCAAGATACGGTTGGCAATGAGCAGTTCTTC. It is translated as CASSQDTVGNEQFF.

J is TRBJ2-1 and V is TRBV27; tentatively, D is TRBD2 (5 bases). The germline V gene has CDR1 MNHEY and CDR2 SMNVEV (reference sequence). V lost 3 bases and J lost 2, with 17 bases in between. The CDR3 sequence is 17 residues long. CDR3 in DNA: TGTGCCAGCAGTTTCCAACGTTCGGGGTTGGCCTACAATGAGCAGTTCTTC. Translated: CASSFQRSGLAYNEQFF.

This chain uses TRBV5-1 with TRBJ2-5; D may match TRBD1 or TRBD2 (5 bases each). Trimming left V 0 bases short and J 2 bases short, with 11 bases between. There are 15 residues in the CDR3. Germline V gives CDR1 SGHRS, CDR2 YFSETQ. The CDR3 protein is CASSLGDPGQETQYF. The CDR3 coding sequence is TGCGCCAGCAGCTTGGGGGACCCCGGTCAAGAGACCCAGTACTTC.

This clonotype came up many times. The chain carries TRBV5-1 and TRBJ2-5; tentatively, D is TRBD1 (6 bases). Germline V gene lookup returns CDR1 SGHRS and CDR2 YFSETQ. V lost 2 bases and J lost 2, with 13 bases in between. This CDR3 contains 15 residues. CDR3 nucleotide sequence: TGCGCCAGCAGCTTAGGGGGACAACCGCAAGAGACCCAGTACTTC. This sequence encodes CASSLGGQPQETQYF.

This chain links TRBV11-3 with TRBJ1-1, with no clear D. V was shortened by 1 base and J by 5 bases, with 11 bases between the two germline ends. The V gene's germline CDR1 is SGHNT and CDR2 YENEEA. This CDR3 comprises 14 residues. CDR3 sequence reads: CASSLGDSSTEAFF. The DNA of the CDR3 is TGTGCCAGCAGCTTAGGCGATTCATCGACTGAAGCTTTCTTT.

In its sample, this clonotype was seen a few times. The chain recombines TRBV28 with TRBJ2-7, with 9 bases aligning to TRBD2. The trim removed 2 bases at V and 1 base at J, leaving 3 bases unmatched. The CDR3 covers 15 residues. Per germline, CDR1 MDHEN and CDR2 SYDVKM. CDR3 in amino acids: CASSLAGGLSYEQYV. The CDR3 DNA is TGTGCCAGCAGTTTAGCGGGGGGGCTATCCTACGAGCAGTACGTC.

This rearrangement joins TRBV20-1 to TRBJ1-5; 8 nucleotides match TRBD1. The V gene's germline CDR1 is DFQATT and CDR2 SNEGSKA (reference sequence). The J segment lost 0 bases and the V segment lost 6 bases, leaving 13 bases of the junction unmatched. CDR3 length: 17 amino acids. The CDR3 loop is CSAKYGQGTYSNQPQHF. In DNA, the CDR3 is TGCAGTGCCAAGTATGGACAGGGTACTTATAGCAATCAGCCCCAGCATTTT.

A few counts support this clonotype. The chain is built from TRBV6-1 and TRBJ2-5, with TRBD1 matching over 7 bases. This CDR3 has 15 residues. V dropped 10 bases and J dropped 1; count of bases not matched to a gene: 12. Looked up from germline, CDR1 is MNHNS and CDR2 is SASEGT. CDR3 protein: CATKKDGTAQETQYF. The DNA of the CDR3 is TGTGCCACCAAAAAAGACGGGACAGCCCAAGAGACCCAGTACTTC.

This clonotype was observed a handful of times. The CDR3: CASSITSHAEQYF. The CDR3 DNA reads as TGTGCCAGTAGTATCACTTCGCACGCCGAGCAGTACTTC. The chain combines TRBV19 with TRBJ2-7; D not certain. The CDR3 runs to 13 residues. V was trimmed by 3 bases and J by 6 bases, leaving 12 bases between them. Germline lookup yields CDR1 LNHDA and CDR2 SQIVND (reference sequence).

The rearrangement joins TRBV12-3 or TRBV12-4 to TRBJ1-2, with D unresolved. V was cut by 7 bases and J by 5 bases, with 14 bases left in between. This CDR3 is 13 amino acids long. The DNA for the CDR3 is TGTGCCAGCACCTTTGGGGAGGTTTATGGCTACACCTTC. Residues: CASTFGEVYGYTF.

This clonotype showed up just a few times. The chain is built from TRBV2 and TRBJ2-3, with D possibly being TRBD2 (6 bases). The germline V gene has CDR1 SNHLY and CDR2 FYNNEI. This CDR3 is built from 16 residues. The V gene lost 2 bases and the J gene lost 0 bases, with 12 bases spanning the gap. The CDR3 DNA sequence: TGTGCCAGCAGTGAAACGGGAGCCACTAGCACAGATACGCAGTATTTT. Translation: CASSETGATSTDTQYF. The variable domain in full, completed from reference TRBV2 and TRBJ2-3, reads EPEVTQTPSHQVTQMGQEVILRCVPISNHLYFYWYRQILGQKVEFLVSFYNNEISEKSEIFDDQFSVERPDGSNFTLKIRSTKLEDSAMYFCASSETGATSTDTQYFGPGTRLTVL.

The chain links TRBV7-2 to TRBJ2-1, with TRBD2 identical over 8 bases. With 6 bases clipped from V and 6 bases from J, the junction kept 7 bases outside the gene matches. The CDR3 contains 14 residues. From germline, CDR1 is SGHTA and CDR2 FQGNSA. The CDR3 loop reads CASRKSGSGNEQFF. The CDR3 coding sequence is TGTGCCAGCAGGAAAAGCGGGAGCGGCAATGAGCAGTTCTTC. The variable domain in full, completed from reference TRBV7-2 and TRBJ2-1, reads GAGVSQSPSNKVTEKGKDVELRCDPISGHTALYWYRQSLGQGLEFLIYFQGNSAPDKSGLPSDRFSAERTGGSVSTLTIQRTQQEDSAVYLCASRKSGSGNEQFFGPGTRLTVL.

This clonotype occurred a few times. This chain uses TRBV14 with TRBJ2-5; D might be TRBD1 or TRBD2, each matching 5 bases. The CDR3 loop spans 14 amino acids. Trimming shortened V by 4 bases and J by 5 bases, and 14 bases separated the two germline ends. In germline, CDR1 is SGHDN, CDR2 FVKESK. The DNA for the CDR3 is TGTGCCAGCAGCCGTAGTCGGGGCAGTGAGACCCAGTACTTC. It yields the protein CASSRSRGSETQYF.

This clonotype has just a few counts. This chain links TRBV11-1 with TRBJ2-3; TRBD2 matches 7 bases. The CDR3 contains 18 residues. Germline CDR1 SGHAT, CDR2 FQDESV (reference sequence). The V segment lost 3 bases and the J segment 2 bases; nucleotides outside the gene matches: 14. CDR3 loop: CASSFQTTGTIPTDTQYF. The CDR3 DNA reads TGTGCCAGCAGCTTCCAAACCACCGGGACTATTCCCACAGATACGCAGTATTTT.

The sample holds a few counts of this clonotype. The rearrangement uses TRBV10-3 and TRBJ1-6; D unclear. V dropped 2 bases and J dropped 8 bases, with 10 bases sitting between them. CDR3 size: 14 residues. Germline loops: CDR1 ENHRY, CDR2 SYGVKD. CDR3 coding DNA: TGTGCCATCAGTGAGGAAAAACGGGATTCACCCCTCCACTTT. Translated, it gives CAISEEKRDSPLHF.

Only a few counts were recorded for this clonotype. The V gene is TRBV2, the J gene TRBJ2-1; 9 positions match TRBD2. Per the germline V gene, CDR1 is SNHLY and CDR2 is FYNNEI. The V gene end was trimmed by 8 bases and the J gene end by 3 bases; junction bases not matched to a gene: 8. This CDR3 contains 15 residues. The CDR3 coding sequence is TGTGCCAGCCGCCGACTAGCGGTTATCTACAATGAGCAGTTCTTC. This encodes CASRRLAVIYNEQFF.

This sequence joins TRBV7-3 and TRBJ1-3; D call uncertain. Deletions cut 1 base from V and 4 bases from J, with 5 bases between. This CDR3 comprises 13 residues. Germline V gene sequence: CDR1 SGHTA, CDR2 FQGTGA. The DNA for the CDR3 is TGTGCCAGCAGCTTAAATGCAGGAAACACCATATATTTT. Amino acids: CASSLNAGNTIYF.

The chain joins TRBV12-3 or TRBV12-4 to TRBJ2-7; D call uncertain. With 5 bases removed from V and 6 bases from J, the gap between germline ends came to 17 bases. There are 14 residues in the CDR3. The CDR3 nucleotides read TGTGCCAGCAGTACTCGGGTCTGGAATGGCGAGCAGTACTTC. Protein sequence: CASSTRVWNGEQYF.

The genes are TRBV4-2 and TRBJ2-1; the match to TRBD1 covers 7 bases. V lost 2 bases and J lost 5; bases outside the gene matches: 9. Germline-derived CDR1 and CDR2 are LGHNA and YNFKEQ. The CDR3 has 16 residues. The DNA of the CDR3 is TGTGCCAGCAGCCAACATACCGGGACAGCCAACAATGAGCAGTTCTTC. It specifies CASSQHTGTANNEQFF.

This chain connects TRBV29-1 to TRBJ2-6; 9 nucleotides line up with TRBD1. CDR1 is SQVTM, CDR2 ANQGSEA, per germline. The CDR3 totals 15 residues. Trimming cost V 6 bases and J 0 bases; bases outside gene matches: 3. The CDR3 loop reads CSVGQGGSGANVLTF. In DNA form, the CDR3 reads TGCAGCGTGGGACAGGGTGGCTCTGGGGCCAACGTCCTGACTTTC.

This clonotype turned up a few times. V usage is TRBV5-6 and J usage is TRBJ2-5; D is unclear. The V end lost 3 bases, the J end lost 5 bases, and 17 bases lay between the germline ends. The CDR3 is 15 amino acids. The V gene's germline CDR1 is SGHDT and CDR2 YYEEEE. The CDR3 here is CASSSGPNGFETQYF. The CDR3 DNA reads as TGTGCCAGCAGCTCCGGGCCGAATGGTTTTGAGACCCAGTACTTC.

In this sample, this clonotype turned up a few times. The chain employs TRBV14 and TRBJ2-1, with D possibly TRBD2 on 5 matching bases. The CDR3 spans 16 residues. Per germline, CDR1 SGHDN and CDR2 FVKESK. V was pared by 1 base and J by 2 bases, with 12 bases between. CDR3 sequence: CASSQVEGWAYNEQFF. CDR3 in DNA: TGTGCCAGCAGCCAAGTTGAGGGTTGGGCCTACAATGAGCAGTTCTTC.

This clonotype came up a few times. The CDR3 region has the DNA TGTGCCAGCAGTATAGCGGGAGTGTTAAATGAGCAGTTCTTC. Translating gives CASSIAGVLNEQFF. This rearrangement joins TRBV6-2 or TRBV6-3 to TRBJ2-1; 9 bases map to TRBD2. J gave up 7 bases and V 5 bases, and 6 bases lay outside the gene matches. Germline assignment: CDR1 MNHEY and CDR2 SVGEGT. The CDR3 spans 14 residues.

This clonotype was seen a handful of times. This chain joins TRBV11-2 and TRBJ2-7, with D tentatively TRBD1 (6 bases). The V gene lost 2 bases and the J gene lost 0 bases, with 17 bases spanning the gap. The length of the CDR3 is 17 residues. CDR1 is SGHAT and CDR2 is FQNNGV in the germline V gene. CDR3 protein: CASSLYRSGTLSYEQYF. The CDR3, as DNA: TGTGCCAGCAGCTTATATCGTTCCGGGACACTCTCCTACGAGCAGTACTTC. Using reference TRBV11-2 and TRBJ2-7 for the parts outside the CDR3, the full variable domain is EAGVAQSPRYKIIEKRQSVAFWCNPISGHATLYWYQQILGQGPKLLIQFQNNGVVDDSQLPKDRFSAERLKGVDSTLKIQPAKLEDSAVYLCASSLYRSGTLSYEQYFGPGTRLTVT.

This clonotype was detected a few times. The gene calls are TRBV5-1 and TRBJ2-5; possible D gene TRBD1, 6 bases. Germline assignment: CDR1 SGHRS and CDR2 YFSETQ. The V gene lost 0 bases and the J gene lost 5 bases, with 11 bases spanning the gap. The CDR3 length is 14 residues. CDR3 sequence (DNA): TGCGCCAGCAGCTTGGTTGGGACAATGGAGACCCAGTACTTC. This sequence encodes CASSLVGTMETQYF. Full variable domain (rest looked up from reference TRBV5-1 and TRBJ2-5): KAGVTQTPRYLIKTRGQQVTLSCSPISGHRSVSWYQQTPGQGLQFLFEYFSETQRNKGNFPGRFSGRQFSNSRSEMNVSTLELGDSALYLCASSLVGTMETQYFGPGTRLLVL.

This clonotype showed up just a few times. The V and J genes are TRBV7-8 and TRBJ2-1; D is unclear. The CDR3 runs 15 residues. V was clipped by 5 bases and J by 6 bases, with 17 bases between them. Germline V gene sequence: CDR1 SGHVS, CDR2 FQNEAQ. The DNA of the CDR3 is TGTGCCAGCAGCCTTAACACGATCGTAGGCAATGAGCAGTTCTTC. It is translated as CASSLNTIVGNEQFF. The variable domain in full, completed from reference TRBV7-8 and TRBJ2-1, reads GAGVSQSPRYKVAKRGQDVALRCDPISGHVSLFWYQQALGQGPEFLTYFQNEAQLDKSGLPSDRFFAERPEGSVSTLKIQRTQQEDSAVYLCASSLNTIVGNEQFFGPGTRLTVL.

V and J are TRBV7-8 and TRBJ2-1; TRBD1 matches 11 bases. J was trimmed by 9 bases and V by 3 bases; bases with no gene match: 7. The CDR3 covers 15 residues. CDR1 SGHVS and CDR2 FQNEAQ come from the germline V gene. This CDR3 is CASSFGRDRGFEQFF. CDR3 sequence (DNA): TGTGCCAGCAGCTTCGGCCGGGACAGGGGGTTTGAGCAGTTCTTC.

This chain's CDR3 is CASSFVVGLAGVGNNEQFF. CDR3 in DNA: TGCGCCAGCAGCTTCGTAGTAGGGCTAGCGGGAGTAGGGAACAATGAGCAGTTCTTC. V and J are TRBV5-1 and TRBJ2-1, with 10 positions matching TRBD2. With 2 bases clipped from V and 5 bases from J, the junction kept 16 bases outside the gene matches. CDR3 length equals 19 residues. In germline, CDR1 is SGHRS, CDR2 YFSETQ.